The 23 T cell receptor beta chains below all came from one sample that was sequenced in a study of tumor-infiltrating lymphocytes in oesophageal squamous cell carcinoma (dated by TCRdb to the mid-2010s). The library came from PCR. Reads for this sample came from an Illumina HiSeq 2000. TCRdb passed the public sequencing reads through fastp at Q25 and MiXCR, retaining productive beta sequences. Here each entry gathers all rows of one CDR3 protein and keeps the most common genes and DNA. Recorded for this sample are roughly 17,000 distinct CDR3 sequences; less than 50% of them occurred a single time. The top ten clonotypes cover around a third of the sample. Sequenced: normal esophageal tissue next to the tumor. The receptors were sampled from a female donor with esophageal squamous cell carcinoma.

This clonotype was seen more than once but under ten times. This could be a read error, since a much larger clone is one nucleotide away. The chain has TRBV6-2 or TRBV6-3 and TRBJ2-3; no clear D. The last part of the DNA fits TRBJ2-1 better; the J call may be wrong. There are 14 residues in the CDR3. Germline V gene lookup returns CDR1 MNHEY and CDR2 SVGEGT. The CDR3 bases are TGTGCCAGCAGTCCCACCCTCCCGGGTGGCGAGCAGTTCTTC. Amino acids: CASSPTLPGGEQFF.

This clonotype was seen at least ten times. The chain has TRBV6-1 and TRBJ2-1; 12 nucleotides align to TRBD2. The CDR3 spans 17 residues. V gave up 8 bases and J gave up 4 bases; unmatched junction bases: 12. Germline CDR1 MNHNS, CDR2 SASEGT. CDR3 sequence: CASPGGLAGGLYNEQFF. CDR3 coding DNA: TGTGCCAGCCCCGGGGGGCTAGCGGGAGGGCTTTACAATGAGCAGTTCTTC.

The chain uses TRBV7-2 and TRBJ2-3, with 7 bases that match TRBD2. V was pared by 2 bases and J by 2 bases, with 7 bases of the junction left unmatched. This CDR3 region has 16 residues. Looked up from germline, CDR1 is SGHTA and CDR2 is FQGNSA. The CDR3 loop is CASSLLAGDLTDTQYF. The CDR3 DNA follows: TGTGCCAGCAGCTTATTGGCGGGGGATCTCACAGATACGCAGTATTTT.

The gene calls are TRBV11-2 and TRBJ2-1; no clear D gene. CDR3 length: 14 amino acids. Trimming stripped 1 base from V and 3 bases from J, with 7 bases between. Germline CDR1 and CDR2: SGHAT and FQNNGV. Here the CDR3 DNA reads TGTGCCAGCAGCTTAGCGGGTTACTACAATGAGCAGTTCTTC. This translates into CASSLAGYYNEQFF.

This clonotype has a handful of counts. V gene TRBV7-3 combines with J gene TRBJ2-3; D is uncertain. Germline-derived CDR1 and CDR2 are SGHTA and FQGTGA. V was trimmed by 5 bases and J by 3 bases, leaving 9 bases between them. The CDR3 has 13 residues. The CDR3 nucleotides read TGTGCCAGCAGCCCCTACGTGACAGATACGCAGTATTTT. Amino acid sequence: CASSPYVTDTQYF.

In its sample, this clonotype ranks as medium-sized. The chain has TRBV12-3 or TRBV12-4 and TRBJ2-1, with TRBD2 as a possible D gene (6 bases). Trimming stripped 6 bases from V and 9 bases from J, with 21 bases between. The CDR3 is made up of 15 amino acids. CDR3: CASSQRSGKGGEQFF. In DNA form, the CDR3 reads TGTGCCAGCAGCCAAAGATCGGGGAAGGGAGGTGAGCAGTTCTTC.

This clonotype was counted at least ten times. V gene TRBV7-2 combines with J gene TRBJ2-1, with D unclear. Germline V gene lookup returns CDR1 SGHTA and CDR2 FQGNSA. CDR3 length equals 15 residues. V was clipped by 1 base and J by 0 bases, with 7 bases between them. CDR3 coding DNA: TGTGCCAGCAGCTTAGATGTCAGCTCCTACAATGAGCAGTTCTTC. Translated, it gives CASSLDVSSYNEQFF.

Ten or more counts support this clonotype. The chain links TRBV2 to TRBJ2-7; 14 bases agree with TRBD2. Trimming cost V 6 bases and J 0 bases; bases outside gene matches: 4. This CDR3 spans 16 amino acids. Germline loops: CDR1 SNHLY, CDR2 FYNNEI. The DNA for the CDR3 is TGTGCCAGCAGGGGGACTAGCGGGAGTCGCTCCTACGAGCAGTACTTC. This encodes CASRGTSGSRSYEQYF. The whole variable domain, filled in from reference TRBV2 and TRBJ2-7, reads EPEVTQTPSHQVTQMGQEVILRCVPISNHLYFYWYRQILGQKVEFLVSFYNNEISEKSEIFDDQFSVERPDGSNFTLKIRSTKLEDSAMYFCASRGTSGSRSYEQYFGPGTRLTVT.

The chain uses TRBV7-2 and TRBJ2-2, with TRBD2 matching 11 bases. With 5 bases clipped from V and 4 bases from J, the junction kept 12 bases outside the gene matches. Germline CDR1 SGHTA, CDR2 FQGNSA. The CDR3 sequence is 18 residues long. The CDR3 nucleotides are TGTGCCAGCAGCCCGGGACTAGCGGAGGGGTCTAGCACCGGGGAGCTGTTTTTT. Protein sequence: CASSPGLAEGSSTGELFF.

The genes are TRBV7-2 and TRBJ2-1; tentative D call: TRBD1 (6 bases). The last part of the DNA fits TRBJ2-5 better; the J call may be wrong. In germline, CDR1 is SGHTA, CDR2 FQGNSA. There are 12 residues in the CDR3. The chain's CDR3 is CASSPDAGAQYF. The CDR3 nucleotides are TGTGCCAGCAGTCCAGACGCAGGGGCCCAGTACTTC.

This clonotype was counted at least ten times. The chain is built from TRBV12-3 or TRBV12-4 and TRBJ2-3; D gene unclear. The CDR3 has 14 amino acids. Deletions cut 2 bases from V and 3 bases from J, with 9 bases between. The CDR3 sequence: CASSLSGRTDTQYF. In nucleotides, the CDR3 is TGTGCCAGCAGTTTATCTGGACGGACAGATACGCAGTATTTT.

This sequence joins TRBV7-2 and TRBJ2-1, with D possibly matching TRBD2 (6 bases). The J call could be wrong; TRBJ2-7 is a better fit for the DNA end. From germline, CDR1 is SGHTA and CDR2 FQGNSA. The CDR3 runs 14 residues. CDR3 residues: CASSLTGVYNEQYF. The CDR3 DNA is TGTGCCAGCAGCTTAACGGGAGTATACAATGAGCAGTACTTC.

By share of the sample, this clonotype is medium-sized. This rearrangement joins TRBV7-9 to TRBJ2-1; possibly TRBD2 for D (6 bases). Per the germline V gene, CDR1 is SEHNR and CDR2 is FQNEAQ (reference sequence). CDR3 length equals 13 residues. V was trimmed by 3 bases and J by 9 bases, leaving 12 bases between them. The DNA of the CDR3 is TGTGCCAGCAGCTTCCTCTCCGGGGGTGAGCAGTTCTTC. Translated, it gives CASSFLSGGEQFF.

The V call is TRBV11-1, the J call TRBJ2-3, with 7 bases fitting TRBD1. TRBJ2-5 explains the end of the DNA better; the J call may be wrong. The CDR3 covers 13 residues. The germline gives CDR1 SGHAT, CDR2 FQDESV (reference sequence). Written as DNA, the CDR3 is TGTGCCAGCAGCCCAGGGACAGTTGAGACCCAGTACTTC. This codes for CASSPGTVETQYF.

There are a few counts of this clonotype. The J gene is TRBJ2-4, the V gene TRBV9; 7 bases align to TRBD2. CDR1 and CDR2 from the germline V gene are SGDLS and YYNGEE. This CDR3 region has 20 residues. The ends lost 1 base at V and 0 bases at J; junction bases unmatched: 16. CDR3 DNA sequence: TGTGCCAGCAGCGTAAGTGGAGGCCGTGGGGGGGTTTTAGCCAAAAACATTCAGTACTTC. Amino acid sequence: CASSVSGGRGGVLAKNIQYF.

This sequence joins TRBV14 and TRBJ2-2; 13 nucleotides match TRBD2. J gave up 7 bases and V 0 bases, and 8 bases lay outside the gene matches. The germline V gene encodes CDR1 SGHDN and CDR2 FVKESK. CDR3 length equals 18 residues. The CDR3 bases are TGTGCCAGCAGCCAAGACCTAACTAGCGGGAGGGCCTTCGGGGAGCTGTTTTTT. Translated, it gives CASSQDLTSGRAFGELFF.

Note on this clonotype: Since no conserved phenylalanine or tryptophan closes the CDR3, a read error is the likely cause. No DNA is shown, since the ends of the CDR3 on it are uncertain; the CDR3 is the one TCRdb lists. The chain links TRBV19 to TRBJ2-1; TRBD2 is the table's D call, not checked against the DNA. Germline CDR1 and CDR2: LNHDA and SQIVND (reference sequence). The CDR3 numbers 17 amino acids, ends counted. This chain's CDR3 is CASSPTSAGHYGYTFGS.

This sequence joins TRBV29-1 and TRBJ2-7; D is unresolved. V lost 4 bases, J lost 1 base, and 5 bases lay in between. CDR3 length: 11 amino acids. Germline loops: CDR1 SQVTM, CDR2 ANQGSEA. CDR3 DNA: TGCAGCGTTGCTAAATCCTACGAGCAGTACTTC. Translation gives CSVAKSYEQYF.

This clonotype was counted at least ten times. The chain combines TRBV7-9 with TRBJ2-1; D unclear. The J call is in doubt because the DNA end fits TRBJ2-7 better. This CDR3 has 15 residues. Germline CDR1 is SEHNR and CDR2 is FQNEAQ (reference sequence). The CDR3 sequence is CASSLDRSVAAEQYF. The CDR3 nucleotides are TGTGCCAGCAGCTTAGATAGGAGCGTAGCCGCTGAGCAGTACTTC.

This clonotype occurred a few times. The chain joins TRBV7-9 to TRBJ1-1; D is undetermined. This CDR3 has 12 amino acids. Germline V lookup: CDR1 SEHNR, CDR2 FQNEAQ (reference sequence). V was clipped by 6 bases and J by 7 bases, with 12 bases between them. CDR3 amino acids: CASSQDGYEAFF. For the CDR3, the DNA is TGTGCCAGCAGTCAGGACGGTTATGAAGCTTTCTTT. Drawing the rest from reference TRBV7-9 and TRBJ1-1, the complete variable domain is DTGVSQNPRHKITKRGQNVTFRCDPISEHNRLYWYRQTLGQGPEFLTYFQNEAQLEKSRLLSDRFSAERPKGSFSTLEIQRTEQGDSAMYLCASSQDGYEAFFGQGTRLTVV.

This chain connects TRBV6-4 to TRBJ2-3, with D possibly being TRBD2 (6 bases). The V gene lost 4 bases and the J gene lost 2 bases, with 13 bases spanning the gap. The CDR3 runs to 15 residues. Germline-derived CDR1 and CDR2 are MRHNA and SNTAGT. The CDR3 nucleotides read TGTGCCAGCAGTGGAGAGGCGGGACCCACAGATACGCAGTATTTT. Translating gives CASSGEAGPTDTQYF.

The J gene is TRBJ2-3, the V gene TRBV7-1; TRBD1 matches 10 bases. TRBV7-1 is treated as an ORF (open reading frame) with a function not yet certain. CDR3 size: 16 residues. After removal of 5 bases from V and 4 bases from J, the junction contained 9 bases not matched to a gene. The CDR3, as DNA: TGTGCCAGCAGCAGAACCGGGACAGGGGACGCAGATACGCAGTATTTT. It encodes CASSRTGTGDADTQYF.

This chain connects TRBV19 to TRBJ2-5; possibly TRBD1 or TRBD2 for D (5 bases each). The CDR3 is made up of 14 amino acids. From germline, CDR1 is LNHDA and CDR2 SQIVND (reference sequence). The germline V and J ends were trimmed by 4 bases and 5 bases, with 14 bases remaining between them. This chain's CDR3 is CASSTRRDGETQYF. The DNA for the CDR3 is TGTGCCAGTAGTACCCGAAGGGACGGGGAGACCCAGTACTTC. Combining the CDR3 with reference TRBV19 and TRBJ2-5 gives the whole variable domain DGGITQSPKYLFRKEGQNVTLSCEQNLNHDAMYWYRQDPGQGLRLIYYSQIVNDFQKGDIAEGYSVSREKKESFPLTVTSAQKNPTAFYLCASSTRRDGETQYFGPGTRLLVL.